This T cell receptor beta chain comes out of a study of control samples from healthy donors and cancer patients. J gave up 5 bases and V 4 bases, and 10 bases lay outside the gene matches. This CDR3 is 16 amino acids long. Looked up from germline, CDR1 is WNHNN and CDR2 is SYGVQD (reference sequence). Here immunoSEQ multiplex PCR was the method, and the copy in TCRdb shows in-frame clones only, minus some. This table has around 89,000 clones, roughly four fifths appearing once. Sequenced material: blood. This receptor was identified in a woman in her sixties or seventies in good health. V gene TRBV10-1 combines with J gene TRBJ2-2; TRBD2 aligns across 7 bases. CDR3 loop: CASSVGGGYQTGELFF. CDR3 bases: TGCGCCAGCAGTGTCGGCGGGGGTTATCAGACCGGGGAGCTGTTTTTT.